This entry is about one TCR beta chain. As yet, its antigen is unknown. Separation from the roughly 690-subject first cohort characterized the roughly 120-subject validation cohort, to which the donors belonged. This sample was taken from a study of cytomegalovirus exposure and HLA in healthy donors. Study observations and caveats: TCR clusters originating in the first cohort tended to co-occur in the 120 validation repertoires, according to a later analysis. Usually a TCR sequence was rare, but some public TCRs were found in many donors. The study listed 150 to 200 cytomegalovirus-associated TCR beta chains.

V was shortened by 8 bases and J by 0 bases, with 19 bases between the two germline ends. This CDR3 contains 16 residues. CDR1 is MDHEN, CDR2 SYDVKM, per germline. The table came from immunoSEQ multiplex PCR; TCRdb's copy has only in-frame clones and leaves some out. The table includes 200,000 to 250,000 clones, around 86% detected once. Material for sequencing was PBMCs. The genes are TRBV28 and TRBJ1-1; D unresolved. The source of this sequence is a woman aged 18-29 years in good health and CMV-seropositive. CDR3 coding DNA: TGTGCCAGCGTCGCCGGGAGGGAAATTATGAACACTGAAGCTTTCTTT. Translating gives CASVAGREIMNTEAFF.